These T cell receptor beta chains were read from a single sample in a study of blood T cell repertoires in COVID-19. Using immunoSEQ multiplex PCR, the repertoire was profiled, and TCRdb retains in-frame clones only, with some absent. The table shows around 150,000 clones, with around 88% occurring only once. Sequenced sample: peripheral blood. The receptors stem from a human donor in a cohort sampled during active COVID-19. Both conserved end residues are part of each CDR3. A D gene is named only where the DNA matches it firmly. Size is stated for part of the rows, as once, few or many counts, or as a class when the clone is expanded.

TGTGCCTGGAGTGTCCCAGGGACTTATCAGCCCCAGCATTTT | CAWSVPGTYQPQHF | - | - | TRBJ1-5 | TRBV30
TGTGCCAGCAGTTCAGGGGGCGCAGAGTACTTC | CASSSGGAEYF | - | TRBD1 | TRBJ2-7 | TRBV28
TGTGCCAGCAGTTTTGGGACAGACGAGCAGTACTTC | CASSFGTDEQYF | - | TRBD1 | TRBJ2-7 | TRBV5-6
TGTGCCAGCAGCCAAGAAGACATGGGGAACACTGAAGCTTTCTTT | CASSQEDMGNTEAFF | - | - | TRBJ1-1 | TRBV4-2
TGTGCCAGCACGGGACTCAACACCGGGGAGCTGTTTTTT | CASTGLNTGELFF | - | - | TRBJ2-2 | TRBV6-6
TGTGCCAGCAGCTTAGCTAGGACAGGGGATGGCTACACCTTC | CASSLARTGDGYTF | - | TRBD1 | TRBJ1-2 | TRBV11-3
TGTGCCAGCAGCCCCCCGCAGGGGGGCCCCAACGAGCAGTACTTC | CASSPPQGGPNEQYF | - | - | TRBJ2-7 | TRBV9
TGTGCCAGCAGCATCTACAGGGAGAGCAAGCCCCAGCATTTT | CASSIYRESKPQHF | - | - | TRBJ1-5 | TRBV6-6
TGTGCCAGCAGCCCCCACTATCGGGGAGGCATAGGATCCTTTGAGCAGTACTTC | CASSPHYRGGIGSFEQYF | - | - | TRBJ2-7 | TRBV7-2
TGCGCCAGCAGCCAAGGGGAACCGGGGTCTGGGGCCAACGTCCTGACTTTC | CASSQGEPGSGANVLTF | - | - | TRBJ2-6 | TRBV4-3
TGTGCCAATCCAGGGTTGGGTCAGCCCCAGCATTTT | CANPGLGQPQHF | - | - | TRBJ1-5 | TRBV24-1
TGTGCCAGCAGTTCAGGGTATAGCAATCAGCCCCAGCATTTT | CASSSGYSNQPQHF | few | - | TRBJ1-5 | TRBV28
TGTGCCAGCAGTTATGCGAACAGGGGATTCAACCTCCACTTT | CASSYANRGFNLHF | - | TRBD1 | TRBJ1-6 | TRBV6-2/TRBV6-3
TGCGCCAGCAGCTTGACGGTTTGGACAGATACGCAGTATTTT | CASSLTVWTDTQYF | - | - | TRBJ2-3 | TRBV5-1
TGTGCCAGCAGTTATACCGGGACTAGCGACCTTGAGCAGTTCTTC | CASSYTGTSDLEQFF | - | TRBD2 | TRBJ2-1 | TRBV11-3
TGTGCCAGCAGTTTAGTACAGCTCAATGAAAAACTGTTTTTT | CASSLVQLNEKLFF | - | - | TRBJ1-4 | TRBV28
TGTGCCTGGAAAGGGGGAGCGGGAGTAACCGGGGAGCTGTTTTTT | CAWKGGAGVTGELFF | - | TRBD2 | TRBJ2-2 | TRBV30
TGTGCCAGCAGCCTCCAGGGCCGAAACACTGAAGCTTTCTTT | CASSLQGRNTEAFF | once | - | TRBJ1-1 | TRBV6-5
TGTGCCAGCAGCTTAGGTGGGGGGGGGCCCCGCACAGATACGCAGTATTTT | CASSLGGGGPRTDTQYF | - | - | TRBJ2-3 | TRBV7-2
TGTGCCACCAGTGATTTGACGGGAACCGGGGAGCTGTTTTTT | CATSDLTGTGELFF | - | - | TRBJ2-2 | TRBV24-1
TGTGCCAGCAGTTGGACAGGGATGGATACGCAGTATTTT | CASSWTGMDTQYF | - | TRBD1 | TRBJ2-3 | TRBV5-6
TGTGCCATCAGTGAGTCGAGAGAGACCCAGTACTTC | CAISESRETQYF | few | - | TRBJ2-5 | TRBV10-3
TGTGCCAGTAAGGAGTCCAGGGCCCTTGGAAACACCATATATTTT | CASKESRALGNTIYF | - | - | TRBJ1-3 | TRBV19
TGTGCCACCAGTGATGCTAGCGGGAGGAGCTCCTACAATGAGCAGTTCTTC | CATSDASGRSSYNEQFF | once | TRBD2 | TRBJ2-1 | TRBV24-1
TGTGCCAGCAGCCAACTGATGGAGTCGGATACGCAGTATTTT | CASSQLMESDTQYF | - | - | TRBJ2-3 | TRBV5-6
TGTGCCAGCAGCTTCGGACAGGGGAATTCACCCCTCCACTTT | CASSFGQGNSPLHF | once | TRBD1 | TRBJ1-6 | TRBV7-3
TGTGCCAGCAGCTTTTTAAAGCCGCGGGAGTCTACCGGGGAGCTGTTTTTT | CASSFLKPRESTGELFF | once | TRBD2 | TRBJ2-2 | TRBV11-3
TGTGCCAGCAGCCAAGAGTCTAGCGGGGGGTTTGGCGCAGATACGCAGTATTTT | CASSQESSGGFGADTQYF | - | TRBD2 | TRBJ2-3 | TRBV3-1/TRBV3-2
TGTGCCAGCAGTCAGTCGGACAGGGGGATTCGAAATTCACCCCTCCACTTT | CASSQSDRGIRNSPLHF | once | TRBD1 | TRBJ1-6 | TRBV6-6
TGTGCCAGCTCACCAATCTCTCTTTTCTCTGGGGCCAACGTCCTGACTTTC | CASSPISLFSGANVLTF | once | - | TRBJ2-6 | TRBV18
TGTGCCAGCAGTTACTCCAGGGGGGTTTCCTACGAGCAGTACTTC | CASSYSRGVSYEQYF | - | - | TRBJ2-7 | TRBV6-5
TGTGCCACCAGTGCCGGACAACCGAACACCGGGGAGCTGTTTTTT | CATSAGQPNTGELFF | - | - | TRBJ2-2 | TRBV24-1
TGTGCCATCAGTGACCCCGGTTACCCCGAGCAGTACTTC | CAISDPGYPEQYF | once | - | TRBJ2-7 | TRBV10-3
TGTGCCAGCAAGGGACAGGGGGTTAACTATAATTCACCCCTCCACTTT | CASKGQGVNYNSPLHF | - | TRBD1 | TRBJ1-6 | TRBV2
TGTGCCAGCAGTTACTCGTATGGACAAAACACTGAAGCTTTCTTT | CASSYSYGQNTEAFF | once | - | TRBJ1-1 | TRBV6-5
TGTGCCAGCAGCACACCCAAATCGACAGGGGGGGGGACTGAAGCTTTCTTT | CASSTPKSTGGGTEAFF | - | TRBD1 | TRBJ1-1 | TRBV7-9
TGTGCCTGGAGTGTAGGGACAGGGGAAAATGGCTACACCTTC | CAWSVGTGENGYTF | - | TRBD1 | TRBJ1-2 | TRBV30
TGCGCCAGCAGCATGGACAGGGTCAGGGGCGAGCAGTACTTC | CASSMDRVRGEQYF | - | TRBD1 | TRBJ2-7 | TRBV23-1
TGTGCCAGCAGTATCACCGGACAGGGGAGAGAGACCCAGTACTTC | CASSITGQGRETQYF | - | TRBD1 | TRBJ2-5 | TRBV28
TGTGCCAGCAGCGTAGTAGCGGGAGCCCGGTTAGGCGGGGAGCTGTTTTTT | CASSVVAGARLGGELFF | - | TRBD2 | TRBJ2-2 | TRBV9
TGTGCCAGCAGCCAAGCGGACAGGGGGCATGGCTACACCTTC | CASSQADRGHGYTF | - | TRBD1 | TRBJ1-2 | TRBV3-1/TRBV3-2
TGCGCCAGCAGCCCTCGAGTGGGGGCGGTCGAGCAGTACTTC | CASSPRVGAVEQYF | - | - | TRBJ2-7 | TRBV4-1
TGTGCCAGCAAAGAATTACAGAGCAACTATGGCTACACCTTC | CASKELQSNYGYTF | - | - | TRBJ1-2 | TRBV2
TGTGCCAGCAGTACAGGCGTCAATCAGCCCCAGCATTTT | CASSTGVNQPQHF | - | - | TRBJ1-5 | TRBV2
TGTGCCAGCAGTGAGGGAGCTGGGACTCCATATGGCTACACCTTC | CASSEGAGTPYGYTF | - | - | TRBJ1-2 | TRBV6-1
TGTGCCTGGAGTGTCGCGCGGTCCACTGAAGCTTTCTTT | CAWSVARSTEAFF | - | - | TRBJ1-1 | TRBV30
TGCGCCAGCAGCTTGGTGGCGGGGGGCTTACAAGAGACCCAGTACTTC | CASSLVAGGLQETQYF | - | TRBD2 | TRBJ2-5 | TRBV5-1
TGTGCCAGCAGCCAAGAGCCTGGGGGGGCCGAAGAGACCCAGTACTTC | CASSQEPGGAEETQYF | - | - | TRBJ2-5 | TRBV3-1/TRBV3-2
TGTGCCAGTAGCCCCAGGACTAGCGGGGGAGGGAATGAGCAGTTCTTC | CASSPRTSGGGNEQFF | - | TRBD2 | TRBJ2-1 | TRBV19
TGTGCCAGCAACCCCAGGGGCACGGGTCCCCTGAACTTC | CASNPRGTGPLNF | - | - | TRBJ2-5 | TRBV11-3
TGTGCCAGCAGTAAGCGGGGGGGCGGCGATACGCAGTATTTT | CASSKRGGGDTQYF | once | TRBD2 | TRBJ2-3 | TRBV6-2/TRBV6-3
TGCGCCAGCAGTCAATTCTCGGAGGGGGCGGGGAACCAGTACTTC | CASSQFSEGAGNQYF | - | - | TRBJ2-5 | TRBV23-1
TGTGCCAGCATTCCCGGACACGCGAACACTGAAGCTTTCTTT | CASIPGHANTEAFF | - | - | TRBJ1-1 | TRBV7-8
TGCAGCGTACAATGGACTCGAAGCTACAATGAGCAGTTCTTC | CSVQWTRSYNEQFF | - | - | TRBJ2-1 | TRBV29-1